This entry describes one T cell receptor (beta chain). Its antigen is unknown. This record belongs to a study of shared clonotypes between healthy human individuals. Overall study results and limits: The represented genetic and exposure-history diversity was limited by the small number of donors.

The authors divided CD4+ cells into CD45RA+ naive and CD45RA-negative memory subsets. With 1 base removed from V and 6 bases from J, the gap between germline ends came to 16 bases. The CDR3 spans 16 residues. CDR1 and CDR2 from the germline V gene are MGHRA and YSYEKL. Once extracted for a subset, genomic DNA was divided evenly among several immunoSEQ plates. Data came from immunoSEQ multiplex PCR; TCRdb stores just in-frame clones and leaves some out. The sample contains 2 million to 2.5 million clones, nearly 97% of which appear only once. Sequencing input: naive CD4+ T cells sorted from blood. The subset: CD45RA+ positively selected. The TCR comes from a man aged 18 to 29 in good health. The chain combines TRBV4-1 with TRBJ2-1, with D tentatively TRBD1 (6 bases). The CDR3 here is CASSQGRGGTANEQFF. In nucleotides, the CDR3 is TGCGCCAGCAGCCAAGGGCGTGGGGGCACCGCCAATGAGCAGTTCTTC.